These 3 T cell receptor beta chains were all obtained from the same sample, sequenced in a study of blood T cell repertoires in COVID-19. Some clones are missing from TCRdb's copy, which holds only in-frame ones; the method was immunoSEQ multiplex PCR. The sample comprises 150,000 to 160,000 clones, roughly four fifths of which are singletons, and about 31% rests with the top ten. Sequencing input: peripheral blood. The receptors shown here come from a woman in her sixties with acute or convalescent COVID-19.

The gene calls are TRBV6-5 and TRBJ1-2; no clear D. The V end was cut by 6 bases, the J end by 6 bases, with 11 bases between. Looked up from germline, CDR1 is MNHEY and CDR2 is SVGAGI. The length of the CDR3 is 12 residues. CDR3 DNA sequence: TGTGCCAGCAGACGAAATCAGGATGGCTACACCTTC. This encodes CASRRNQDGYTF.

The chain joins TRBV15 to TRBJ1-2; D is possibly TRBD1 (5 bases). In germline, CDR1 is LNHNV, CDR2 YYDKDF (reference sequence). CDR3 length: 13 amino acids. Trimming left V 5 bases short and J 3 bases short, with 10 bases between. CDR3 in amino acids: CATSPDRDYGYTF. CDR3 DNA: TGTGCCACCAGCCCTGACAGAGACTATGGCTACACCTTC.

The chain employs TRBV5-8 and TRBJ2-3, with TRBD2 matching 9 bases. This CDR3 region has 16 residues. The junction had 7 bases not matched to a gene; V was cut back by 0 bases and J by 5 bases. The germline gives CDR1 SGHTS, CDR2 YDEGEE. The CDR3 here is CASSLVSAGGRDTQYF. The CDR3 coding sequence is TGTGCCAGCAGCTTGGTTTCTGCGGGGGGGAGAGATACGCAGTATTTT. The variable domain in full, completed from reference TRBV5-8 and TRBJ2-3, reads EAGVTQSPTHLIKTRGQQATLRCSPISGHTSVYWYQQALGLGLQFLLWYDEGEERNRGNFPPRFSGRQFPNYSSELNVNALELEDSALYLCASSLVSAGGRDTQYFGPGTRLTVL.